This T cell receptor beta chain was recovered during a study of blood T cell repertoires in COVID-19. Original processing methods: How many nucleated cells were present was estimated from reference gene primer amplification. Method: immunoSEQ multiplex PCR; TCRdb's copy keeps in-frame clones and lacks some. Clonal size and the V and J genes are those of that table, whereas D and trimming came from the DNA. The sample consists of 200,000 to 250,000 clones, about 85% of them appearing once. V was clipped by 3 bases and J by 1 base; unmatched bases: 5. Looked up from germline, CDR1 is LGHNA and CDR2 is YSLEER. This CDR3 comprises 15 residues.

Sequences were obtained from peripheral blood. The J gene is TRBJ2-7, the V gene TRBV4-3; TRBD2 matches at 8 bases. The receptor comes from a woman aged 18-29 years who had recovered from COVID-19. The CDR3 bases are TGCGCCAGCAGCCACTCTAGCGGGCGTTCCTACGAGCAGTACTTC. Amino acid sequence: CASSHSSGRSYEQYF.